What follows are 13 T cell receptor beta chains derived from one specimen sequenced in a study of cytomegalovirus exposure and HLA in healthy donors. Only in-frame clones appear in the TCRdb table, and some are missing; sequencing was by immunoSEQ multiplex PCR. The data show a few hundred thousand clones, approximately 90% seen once. Specimen: PBMCs. The source is a woman between 18 and 29 years old in good health and CMV-seronegative.

The J gene is TRBJ2-2, the V gene TRBV7-3; no definite D call. CDR3 size: 16 residues. CDR1 is SGHTA and CDR2 is FQGTGA in the germline V gene. The germline V and J ends were trimmed by 1 base and 2 bases, with 11 bases remaining between them. The CDR3, as DNA: TGTGCCAGCAGCTTAAGAACAGCACGAAACACCGGGGAGCTGTTTTTT. It specifies CASSLRTARNTGELFF.

A single count supports this clone. The rearrangement links TRBV21-1 to TRBJ2-3; the table calls TRBD2, which could not be checked here. TRBV21-1 is described as a pseudogene. CDR3 length: 17 amino acids. The CDR3 here is CASIQTSLGGCTDTQYF. The CDR3 coding sequence is TGTGCCAGCATCCAGACTAGCCTAGGAGGCTGCACAGATACGCAGTATTTT.

This chain links TRBV2 with TRBJ1-1, with D unclear. V was pared by 7 bases and J by 1 base, with 7 bases between. CDR3 length equals 12 residues. Looked up from germline, CDR1 is SNHLY and CDR2 is FYNNEI. This chain's CDR3 is CASKMRNTEAFF. The CDR3 DNA is TGTGCCAGCAAGATGAGGAACACTGAAGCTTTCTTT.

The gene calls are TRBV18 and TRBJ2-2; 8 bases line up with TRBD2. Trimming cost V 6 bases and J 6 bases; bases outside gene matches: 6. This CDR3 comprises 14 residues. The V gene's germline CDR1 is KGHSH and CDR2 LQKENI. The CDR3, as DNA: TGTGCCAGCTCTTCAGCGGGAGTACCCGGGGAGCTGTTTTTT. The encoded protein is CASSSAGVPGELFF.

CDR3 residues: CASSLAPGQGSSNQPQHF. The CDR3, as DNA: TGCGCCAGCAGCTTGGCCCCGGGACAGGGTAGTAGCAATCAGCCCCAGCATTTT. The chain couples TRBV5-1 to TRBJ1-5, with 9 bases aligning to TRBD1. J gave up 0 bases and V 0 bases, and 7 bases lay outside the gene matches. Germline V CDR1 and CDR2: SGHRS, YFSETQ. The CDR3 sequence is 18 residues long. Filled out from reference TRBV5-1 and TRBJ1-5, the complete variable domain reads KAGVTQTPRYLIKTRGQQVTLSCSPISGHRSVSWYQQTPGQGLQFLFEYFSETQRNKGNFPGRFSGRQFSNSRSEMNVSTLELGDSALYLCASSLAPGQGSSNQPQHFGDGTRLSIL.

This clone was seen many times. The rearrangement joins TRBV7-2 to TRBJ1-2; D gene unclear. The CDR3 is made up of 13 amino acids. The germline V gene has CDR1 SGHTA and CDR2 FQGNSA. With 3 bases removed from V and 0 bases from J, the gap between germline ends came to 5 bases. The CDR3 DNA follows: TGTGCCAGCAGCTTTGGAGCTAACTATGGCTACACCTTC. Translating gives CASSFGANYGYTF.

The V gene is TRBV9, the J gene TRBJ1-2; D is undetermined. This CDR3 has 16 amino acids. Trimming took 0 bases from V and 4 from J, leaving 16 bases between them. Germline-derived CDR1 and CDR2 are SGDLS and YYNGEE. This CDR3 reads CASSVGGGGGRYGYTF. The CDR3 coding sequence is TGTGCCAGCAGCGTAGGCGGCGGTGGAGGCCGCTATGGCTACACCTTC.

V gene TRBV5-1 combines with J gene TRBJ2-7, with 8 bases identical to TRBD1. V lost 1 base, J lost 2 bases, and 5 bases stayed unmatched. The CDR3 is 15 amino acids. Germline V CDR1 and CDR2: SGHRS, YFSETQ. The CDR3 nucleotides read TGCGCCAGCAGCTTGCTTGGACAGGGCCCCTACGAGCAGTACTTC. It specifies CASSLLGQGPYEQYF.

The chain is built from TRBV27 and TRBJ1-1; TRBD1 matches at 8 bases. V dropped 3 bases and J dropped 4; count of bases not matched to a gene: 10. Germline lookup yields CDR1 MNHEY and CDR2 SMNVEV (reference sequence). This CDR3 has 16 amino acids. The CDR3 sequence: CASSFLGRGLGTEAFF. As DNA, the CDR3 is TGTGCCAGCAGTTTTCTGGGCAGGGGGCTGGGCACTGAAGCTTTCTTT.

This chain joins TRBV4-1 and TRBJ2-1, with a weak D call TRBD2 (6 bases). CDR1 is MGHRA, CDR2 YSYEKL, per germline. The ends were cut back, 0 bases at V and 3 bases at J, with 9 bases in the middle. The CDR3 runs 15 residues. This CDR3 is CASSQEIADYNEQFF. The CDR3 coding sequence is TGCGCCAGCAGCCAAGAAATAGCGGACTACAATGAGCAGTTCTTC.

The chain is built from TRBV28 and TRBJ2-7; 8 positions match TRBD2. Losses at the gene ends were 2 bases for V and 8 bases for J; bases not matched to a gene: 11. The CDR3 is made up of 15 amino acids. Germline V lookup: CDR1 MDHEN, CDR2 SYDVKM. Here the CDR3 reads CASSLPGLEKVQQYF. The CDR3 DNA is TGTGCCAGCAGTTTACCGGGACTAGAAAAGGTCCAGCAGTACTTC.

This chain uses TRBV28 with TRBJ1-1; a weak D match, TRBD1 (5 bases). Germline V gives CDR1 MDHEN, CDR2 SYDVKM. The germline V and J ends were trimmed by 2 bases and 10 bases, with 8 bases remaining between them. This CDR3 has 11 residues. The CDR3 DNA reads TGTGCCAGCAGTTTAATGGGGGGAGCTTTCTTT. Translated, it gives CASSLMGGAFF.

The V call is TRBV4-2, the J call TRBJ2-7; D is ambiguous. Germline-derived CDR1 and CDR2 are LGHNA and YNFKEQ. This CDR3 has 13 amino acids. The V and J ends lost 2 bases and 3 bases respectively, with 8 bases between them. The CDR3: CASSQLGSYEQYF. The CDR3, as DNA: TGTGCCAGCAGCCAACTAGGCAGCTACGAGCAGTACTTC.